These 23 T cell receptor beta chains were all obtained from the same sample, sequenced in a study of cytomegalovirus exposure and HLA in healthy donors. TCRdb's table, derived via immunoSEQ multiplex PCR, lists solely in-frame clones and lacks some. In the table there are about 120,000 clones, 88% of which are singletons. Sequenced: PBMCs. These receptors came from a woman aged 18-35 years in good health and CMV-seropositive.

This clone was seen only once. V is TRBV27 and J is TRBJ2-7; 9 positions match TRBD1. This CDR3 has 15 amino acids. CDR1 is MNHEY, CDR2 SMNVEV, per germline (reference sequence). V was clipped by 2 bases and J by 2 bases; unmatched bases: 4. CDR3 coding DNA: TGTGCCAGCAGTTTAAGGGGGACAGGGCCCTACGAGCAGTACTTC. The encoded protein is CASSLRGTGPYEQYF.

The chain carries TRBV29-1 and TRBJ2-3, with D perhaps TRBD1 (6 bases). Germline V gene sequence: CDR1 SQVTM, CDR2 ANQGSEA. The V end lost 7 bases, the J end lost 2 bases, and 13 bases lay between the germline ends. The CDR3 consists of 13 residues. The CDR3 sequence: CSGTDISTDTQYF. For the CDR3, the DNA is TGCAGCGGGACAGACATATCCACAGATACGCAGTATTTT.

The chain combines TRBV30 with TRBJ1-1, with 11 bases matching TRBD1. Germline V lookup: CDR1 GTSNPN, CDR2 SVGIG (reference sequence). The CDR3 loop spans 14 amino acids. J gave up 6 bases and V 4 bases, and 7 bases lay outside the gene matches. The CDR3 nucleotides read TGTGCCTGGATCAGGACAGGGGGCACCGCTGAAGCTTTCTTT. It translates to CAWIRTGGTAEAFF.

V gene TRBV7-8 combines with J gene TRBJ2-3; 14 bases align to TRBD2. The germline CDR1 and CDR2 sequences are SGHVS and FQNEAQ. J gave up 1 base and V 4 bases, and 10 bases lay outside the gene matches. CDR3 length: 19 amino acids. The CDR3 protein is CASSWNPGLAGVGTDTQYF. Written as DNA, the CDR3 is TGTGCCAGCAGCTGGAACCCGGGACTAGCGGGAGTCGGCACAGATACGCAGTATTTT.

The sample holds a few counts of this clone. V and J are TRBV30 and TRBJ1-6; TRBD1 agrees at 7 bases. There are 16 residues in the CDR3. V was clipped by 0 bases and J by 10 bases; unmatched bases: 12. The germline CDR1 and CDR2 sequences are GTSNPN and SVGIG (reference sequence). The CDR3 DNA reads as TGTGCCTGGAGTGTACTTACGGACAGGCTGGGATCACCCCTCCACTTT. It specifies CAWSVLTDRLGSPLHF.

V usage is TRBV7-3 and J usage is TRBJ2-5; 13 bases line up with TRBD2. The CDR3 covers 17 residues. The trim removed 2 bases at V and 5 bases at J, leaving 8 bases unmatched. Germline CDR1 and CDR2: SGHTA and FQGTGA. CDR3 nucleotides: TGTGCCAGCAGCTTATCGGGACTAGCGGGGTCTCCGGAGACCCAGTACTTC. It translates to CASSLSGLAGSPETQYF.

This clone has a single count. This chain links TRBV10-1 with TRBJ1-2; TRBD1 agrees at 8 bases. This CDR3 comprises 16 residues. The V and J ends lost 0 bases and 3 bases, in that order; junction bases with no gene match: 6. Germline lookup yields CDR1 WNHNN and CDR2 SYGVQD (reference sequence). The DNA for the CDR3 is TGCGCCAGCAGTGAGTCTTCAGGGGGCGTTGACTATGGCTACACCTTC. Encoded protein: CASSESSGGVDYGYTF.

CDR3 protein: CASSLARVNQPQHF. CDR3 bases: TGTGCCAGCAGCTTGGCCAGGGTAAATCAGCCCCAGCATTTT. The chain recombines TRBV5-6 with TRBJ1-5; TRBD1 might be the D (5 bases). The CDR3 is 14 residues long. The germline V gene has CDR1 SGHDT and CDR2 YYEEEE. V lost 0 bases to trimming and J lost 4 bases, with 8 bases between them.

The CDR3 region is CASSLAWEDEQYF. The CDR3 coding sequence is TGTGCCAGCAGCTTGGCCTGGGAGGACGAGCAGTACTTC. The J gene is TRBJ2-7, the V gene TRBV5-4, with D possibly TRBD2 on 6 matching bases. V dropped 0 bases and J dropped 5 bases, with 9 bases sitting between them. Per the germline V gene, CDR1 is SGHNT and CDR2 is YYREEE (reference sequence). The length of the CDR3 is 13 residues.

This clone has a handful of counts. CDR3 DNA: TGTGCCAGCAGCTACAGGGGGTACTACGAGCAGTACTTC. Its translation is CASSYRGYYEQYF. The gene calls are TRBV13 and TRBJ2-7, with 8 bases lining up with TRBD1. This CDR3 is 13 amino acids long. The germline V gene has CDR1 PRHDT and CDR2 FYEKMQ (reference sequence). Germline trimming cut 4 bases from V and 3 bases from J; bases unmatched to any gene: 2.

The chain joins TRBV4-1 to TRBJ1-5, with D possibly being TRBD1 (5 bases). With 1 base removed from V and 6 bases from J, the gap between germline ends came to 13 bases. Looked up from germline, CDR1 is MGHRA and CDR2 is YSYEKL. The CDR3 totals 15 residues. The CDR3 DNA follows: TGCGCCAGCAGCCAAGCCTCCATCGGGGGTCAGCCCCAGCATTTT. This sequence encodes CASSQASIGGQPQHF.

The chain has TRBV7-9 and TRBJ1-1; 7 bases fit TRBD1. This CDR3 has 15 residues. The germline gives CDR1 SEHNR, CDR2 FQNEAQ (reference sequence). J lost 5 bases, V lost 6 bases, and 12 bases had no gene match. The CDR3: CASRSGGPGRTEAFF. As DNA, the CDR3 is TGTGCCAGCAGATCAGGGGGACCCGGTCGGACTGAAGCTTTCTTT.

This clone came up once. The chain uses TRBV29-1 and TRBJ1-2; tentative D call: TRBD1 (6 bases). The germline V gene has CDR1 SQVTM and CDR2 ANQGSEA. Trimming took 0 bases from V and 3 from J, leaving 14 bases between them. The CDR3 runs 15 residues. Here the CDR3 reads CSVEEYRDGHYGYTF. For the CDR3, the DNA is TGCAGCGTTGAAGAATACAGGGATGGGCACTATGGCTACACCTTC.

The genes are TRBV5-4 and TRBJ2-7, with D possibly TRBD2 on 5 matching bases. CDR1 is SGHNT and CDR2 is YYREEE in the germline V gene (reference sequence). The CDR3 totals 14 residues. Trimming took off 0 bases at V and 5 bases at J, with 12 bases between the two ends. This CDR3 is CASSLGGPRDEQYF. The CDR3 nucleotides read TGTGCCAGCAGCTTGGGAGGCCCGAGGGACGAGCAGTACTTC.

V usage is TRBV5-1 and J usage is TRBJ2-7; 10 bases line up with TRBD2. J lost 4 bases, V lost 5 bases, and 9 bases had no gene match. The CDR3 has 15 residues. CDR1 is SGHRS and CDR2 is YFSETQ in the germline V gene. The CDR3 protein is CASRGASGSRYEQYF. The CDR3 DNA sequence: TGCGCCAGCAGGGGCGCTAGCGGGAGTCGGTACGAGCAGTACTTC.

This chain connects TRBV7-9 to TRBJ1-2; D is perhaps TRBD1 (6 bases). Germline V CDR1 and CDR2: SEHNR, FQNEAQ (reference sequence). Trimming cost V 1 base and J 7 bases, with 13 bases left between them. The CDR3 runs to 14 residues. The CDR3 nucleotides read TGTGCCAGCAGCTTAGTGGGGGCGTCGCGTGGCTACACCTTC. Translating it yields CASSLVGASRGYTF.

The rearrangement uses TRBV30 and TRBJ2-7, with 8 positions matching TRBD1. Germline V lookup: CDR1 GTSNPN, CDR2 SVGIG (reference sequence). With V trimmed by 5 bases and J by 2 bases, 8 bases remained unmatched. The CDR3 contains 14 residues. CDR3 sequence: CAWSTGAKTYEQYF. Here the CDR3 DNA reads TGTGCCTGGTCGACAGGGGCCAAAACCTACGAGCAGTACTTC.

The J gene is TRBJ1-1, the V gene TRBV4-1; D may be TRBD1 (5 bases). The CDR3 extends over 16 amino acids. Germline assignment: CDR1 MGHRA and CDR2 YSYEKL. V was shortened by 7 bases and J by 0 bases, with 18 bases between the two germline ends. The CDR3 reads CASTSRAGVMNTEAFF. Written as DNA, the CDR3 is TGCGCCAGCACGAGCAGGGCAGGCGTTATGAACACTGAAGCTTTCTTT.

The chain recombines TRBV7-8 with TRBJ1-5, with D unclear. Trimming shortened V by 3 bases and J by 7 bases, and 13 bases separated the two germline ends. This CDR3 is built from 14 residues. Germline CDR1 is SGHVS and CDR2 is FQNEAQ. In DNA, the CDR3 is TGTGCCAGCAGCTTTGTAGAGGGAGGCCAGCCCCAGCATTTT. Translation gives CASSFVEGGQPQHF.

This chain links TRBV28 with TRBJ2-3, with D tentatively TRBD2 (6 bases). V lost 8 bases to trimming and J lost 3 bases, with 15 bases between them. The V gene's germline CDR1 is MDHEN and CDR2 SYDVKM. CDR3 length equals 14 residues. CDR3 sequence (DNA): TGTGCCAGCGGGGGGAGCGGGCCAACAGATACGCAGTATTTT. The encoded protein is CASGGSGPTDTQYF.

The chain combines TRBV9 with TRBJ2-7; perhaps TRBD2 as D (5 bases). The CDR3 contains 13 residues. The V gene's germline CDR1 is SGDLS and CDR2 YYNGEE. Trimming removed 3 bases at V and 7 bases at J, with 14 bases between. In DNA form, the CDR3 reads TGTGCCAGCAGCGAGAGTGGGAGAGGGGAGCAGTACTTC. It specifies CASSESGRGEQYF.

V and J are TRBV5-4 and TRBJ2-1, with TRBD2 identical over 7 bases. This CDR3 is built from 17 residues. V lost 0 bases to trimming and J lost 6 bases; unmatched junction nucleotides: 12. Germline V gene data show CDR1 as SGHNT and CDR2 as YYREEE (reference sequence). The CDR3 reads CASSLERSGLVGNEQFF. The CDR3 DNA sequence: TGTGCCAGCAGCTTGGAAAGGAGTGGACTAGTGGGCAATGAGCAGTTCTTC.

The chain carries TRBV18 and TRBJ1-2; a weak D match, TRBD1 (6 bases). Germline V CDR1 and CDR2: KGHSH, LQKENI. The V and J ends lost 1 base and 4 bases respectively, with 13 bases between them. The CDR3 runs to 15 residues. In nucleotides, the CDR3 is TGTGCCAGCTCACCACGGGACACGGACGTCTATGGCTACACCTTC. Translation: CASSPRDTDVYGYTF.